The clone carrying this T cell receptor (beta chain) was seen only a few times. The sample is drawn from a study of early T cells in non-severe SARS-CoV-2 infection. Turning to the study itself: The sequenced material was bulk RNA from unsorted whole blood, and its chains were unpaired.

This CDR3 comprises 13 residues. Deletions cut 0 bases from V and 5 bases from J, with 4 bases between. The germline gives CDR1 WSHSY, CDR2 SAAADI. Individual cDNA molecules each received unique molecular identifiers attached to them. TCRdb itself ran the 5' RACE reads through MiXCR, one entry per CDR3 protein. The sample shows roughly 52,000 distinct CDR3 sequences, approximately 8% of them seen only once. Sequenced sample: whole blood. The source is an adult who was a healthcare worker with PCR-confirmed SARS-CoV-2 infection or an uninfected control (not recorded which). This chain links TRBV10-2 with TRBJ1-4; D is ambiguous. The CDR3, as DNA: TGCGCCAGCAGTGAGTCGGGGAATGAAAAACTGTTTTTT. Translated: CASSESGNEKLFF.